The rows below give T cell receptor beta chains drawn from one sample of a study of blood T cell repertoires in COVID-19. Method: immunoSEQ multiplex PCR; TCRdb's copy keeps in-frame clones and lacks some. The sample contains over 100,000 clones, around 90% of which appear only once. Source material: peripheral blood. All receptors come from a human donor in a cohort sampled during active COVID-19. The conserved cysteine and the conserved F or W are not part of the CDR3 here.

V	J	CDR3
TRBV27	TRBJ2-6	ASKTRQANVLT
TRBV6-5	TRBJ1-1	ASKKTEMNTEAF
TRBV4-1	TRBJ1-2	ASSQWGGAGYT
TRBV7-3	TRBJ2-1	ASSLIKASGVDEQF
TRBV5-1	TRBJ1-2	ASSPGDRGIADT
TRBV2	TRBJ1-1	ASGTNLGNTEAF
TRBV5-4	TRBJ2-2	ASSLDGGPGELF
TRBV29-1	TRBJ1-4	SVSTAGTGSEKLF
TRBV5-1	TRBJ1-1	ASSLDPQGTTTEAF
TRBV10-2	TRBJ2-7	ASCRGGSYYEQY
TRBV5-1	TRBJ2-3	ASRGNTDTQY
TRBV2	TRBJ1-2	ASRTDRTLQGYT
TRBV2	TRBJ1-1	ASRTGIGTEAF
TRBV28	TRBJ2-5	ASNEGTRETQY
TRBV29-1	TRBJ1-1	SVDQGTNTEAF
TRBV6-1	TRBJ2-7	ASSDPRAGGSYEQY
TRBV11-2	TRBJ2-1	ASSFRTSGNNEQF
TRBV13	TRBJ2-2	AGGIRGRTGELF
TRBV7-9	TRBJ2-2	ASSLIGSRRDTGELF
TRBV6-4	TRBJ2-3	ASRPGLTTDTQY
TRBV10-3	TRBJ1-1	ATTSLTEAF
TRBV5-6	TRBJ2-1	ASSLELSASSYNEQF
TRBV25-1	TRBJ2-7	ASSDGTVLYEQY
TRBV6-5	TRBJ2-7	ASRGWAYEQY
TRBV9	TRBJ1-3	ASSAGHWGNTIY
TRBV2	TRBJ2-6	ANSASGQGASGANVLT
TRBV28	TRBJ2-5	ASSLLETQY
TRBV11-2	TRBJ2-1	ASSLNKLASYNEQF
TRBV13	TRBJ2-5	ASRGEGHETQY
TRBV2	TRBJ1-1	ASSNRETEAF